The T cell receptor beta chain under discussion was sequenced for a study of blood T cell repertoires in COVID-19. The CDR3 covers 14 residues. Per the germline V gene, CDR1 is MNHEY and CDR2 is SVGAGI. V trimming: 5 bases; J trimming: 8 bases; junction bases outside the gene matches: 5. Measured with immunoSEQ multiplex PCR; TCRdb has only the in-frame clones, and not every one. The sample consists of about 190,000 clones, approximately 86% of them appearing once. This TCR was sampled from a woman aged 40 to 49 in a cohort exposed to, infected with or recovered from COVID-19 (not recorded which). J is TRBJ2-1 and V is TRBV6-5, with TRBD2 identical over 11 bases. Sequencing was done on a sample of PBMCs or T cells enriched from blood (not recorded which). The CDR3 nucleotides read TGTGCCAGCAGTCGTAGCGGGGGGGCATATGAGCAGTTCTTC. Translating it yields CASSRSGGAYEQFF.